This record concerns one T cell receptor (beta chain) sequence. Its antigen is unknown. The thymus was resected at corrective cardiac surgery. Each of the donors was a healthy Finnish infant who was undergoing open corrective cardiac surgery for congenital heart defects. Trimming took off 3 bases at V and 4 bases at J, with 17 bases between the two ends. Germline V gives CDR1 SGHDN, CDR2 FVKESK. The CDR3 loop spans 16 amino acids. This table comes from immunoSEQ multiplex PCR, and its TCRdb copy is limited to in-frame clones, with some not included. The sample records tens of thousands of clones, 85% to 95% being singletons. The sample belongs to a study of human thymus T cells. General observations from the study: Apparent bias marked the V and J gene usage of thymic and blood repertoires. A high degree of thymic repertoire overlap among unrelated individuals was reported in related research.

Sequencing was done on a sample of thymus tissue. This chain joins TRBV14 and TRBJ2-3, with D hard to call. This clonotype was sampled from a girl less than two years old with a congenital heart defect but otherwise immunologically healthy. The CDR3 region is CASSHTWGIRADTQYF. CDR3 DNA: TGTGCCAGCAGCCATACGTGGGGAATAAGGGCAGATACGCAGTATTTT.